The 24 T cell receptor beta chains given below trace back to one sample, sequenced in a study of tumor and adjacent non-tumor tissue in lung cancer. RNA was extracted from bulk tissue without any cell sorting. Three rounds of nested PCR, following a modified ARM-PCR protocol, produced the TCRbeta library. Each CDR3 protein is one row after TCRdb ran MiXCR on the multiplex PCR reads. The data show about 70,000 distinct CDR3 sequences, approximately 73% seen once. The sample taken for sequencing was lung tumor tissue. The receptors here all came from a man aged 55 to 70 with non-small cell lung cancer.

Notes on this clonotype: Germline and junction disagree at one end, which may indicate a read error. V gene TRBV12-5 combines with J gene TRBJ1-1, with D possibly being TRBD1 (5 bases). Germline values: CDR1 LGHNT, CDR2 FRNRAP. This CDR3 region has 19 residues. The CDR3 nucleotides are TGTGCTAGTGGTTTGGAGATTTCGGGGCAGAGCTTATCGAACATTGAAGCTTTCTTT. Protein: CASGLEISGQSLSNIEAFF. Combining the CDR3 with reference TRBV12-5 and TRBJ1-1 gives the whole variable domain DARVTQTPRHKVTEMGQEVTMRCQPILGHNTVFWYRQTMMQGLELLAYFRNRAPLDDSGMPKDRFSAEMPDATLATLKIQPSEPRDSAVYFCASGLEISGQSLSNIEAFFGQGTRLTVV.

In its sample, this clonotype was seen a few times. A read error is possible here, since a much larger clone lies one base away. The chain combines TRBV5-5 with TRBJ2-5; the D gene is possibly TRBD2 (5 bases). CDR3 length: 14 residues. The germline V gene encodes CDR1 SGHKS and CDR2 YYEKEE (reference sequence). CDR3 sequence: CVSSLQRVQETQYF. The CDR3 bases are TGTGTCAGCAGCTTGCAGAGGGTCCAAGAGACCCAGTACTTC.

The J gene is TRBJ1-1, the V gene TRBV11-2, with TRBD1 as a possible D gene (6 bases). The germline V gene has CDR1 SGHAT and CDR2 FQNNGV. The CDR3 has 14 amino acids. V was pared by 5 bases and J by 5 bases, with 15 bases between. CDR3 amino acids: CASSLTDSRTEAFF. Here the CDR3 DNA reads TGTGCCAGCAGCCTAACGGACAGTCGGACTGAAGCTTTCTTT.

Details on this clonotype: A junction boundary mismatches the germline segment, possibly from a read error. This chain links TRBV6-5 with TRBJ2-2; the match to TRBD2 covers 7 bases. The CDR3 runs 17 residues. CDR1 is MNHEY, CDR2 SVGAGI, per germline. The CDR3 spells CASSPSAGATNTRELLF. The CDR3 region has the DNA TGTGCCAGCAGTCCATCGGCGGGAGCGACGAACACCCGGGAGCTGTTATTT.

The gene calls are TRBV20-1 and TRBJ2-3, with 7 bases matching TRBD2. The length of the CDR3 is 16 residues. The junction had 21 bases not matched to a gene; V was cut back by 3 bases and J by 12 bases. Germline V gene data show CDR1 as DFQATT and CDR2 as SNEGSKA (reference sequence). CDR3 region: CSARYPGLTGVDSQYF. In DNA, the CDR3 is TGCAGTGCTAGGTATCCGGGACTAACGGGAGTGGATAGTCAGTATTTT.

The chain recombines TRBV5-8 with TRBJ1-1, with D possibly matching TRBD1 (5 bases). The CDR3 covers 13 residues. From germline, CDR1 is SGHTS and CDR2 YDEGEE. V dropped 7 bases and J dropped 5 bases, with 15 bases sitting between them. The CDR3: CASPRGPKTEAFF. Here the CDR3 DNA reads TGTGCCAGCCCTCGGGGCCCGAAGACTGAAGCTTTCTTT.

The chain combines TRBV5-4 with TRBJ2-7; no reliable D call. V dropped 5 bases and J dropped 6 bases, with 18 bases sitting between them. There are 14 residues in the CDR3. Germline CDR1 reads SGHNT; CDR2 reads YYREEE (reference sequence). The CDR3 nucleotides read TGTGCCAGCAGTTCACAGACTGACACCTGCGAGCAGTACTTC. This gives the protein CASSSQTDTCEQYF.

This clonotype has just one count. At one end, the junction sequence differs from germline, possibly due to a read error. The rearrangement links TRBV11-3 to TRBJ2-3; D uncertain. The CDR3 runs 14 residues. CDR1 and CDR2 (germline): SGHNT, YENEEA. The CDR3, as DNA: TGTGCCGGCAGCTTGCGTCAGCCCGCAGATACGCGGTATTTT. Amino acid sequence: CAGSLRQPADTRYF.

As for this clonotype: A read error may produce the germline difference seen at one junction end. This CDR3 reads CGSYGVGETQYF. CDR3 coding DNA: TGCGGCAGCTATGGGGTAGGAGAGACCCAGTACTTC. The chain employs TRBV10-2 and TRBJ2-5; unclear D gene. Germline V gives CDR1 WSHSY, CDR2 SAAADI. The CDR3 runs to 12 residues.

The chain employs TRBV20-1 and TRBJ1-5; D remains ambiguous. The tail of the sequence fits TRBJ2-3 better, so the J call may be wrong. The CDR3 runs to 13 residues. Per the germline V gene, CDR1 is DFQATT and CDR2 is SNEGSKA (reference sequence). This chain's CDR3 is CSAREYGGVPQYF. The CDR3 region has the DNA TGCAGTGCTAGAGAATACGGTGGAGTTCCCCAGTATTTT.

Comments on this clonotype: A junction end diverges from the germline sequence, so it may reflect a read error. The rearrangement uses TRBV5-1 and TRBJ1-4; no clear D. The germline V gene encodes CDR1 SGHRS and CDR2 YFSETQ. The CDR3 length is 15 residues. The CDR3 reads CASSLELATNEILSF. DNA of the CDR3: TGCGCCAGCAGCTTGGAACTTGCAACTAATGAAATACTGTCTTTT.

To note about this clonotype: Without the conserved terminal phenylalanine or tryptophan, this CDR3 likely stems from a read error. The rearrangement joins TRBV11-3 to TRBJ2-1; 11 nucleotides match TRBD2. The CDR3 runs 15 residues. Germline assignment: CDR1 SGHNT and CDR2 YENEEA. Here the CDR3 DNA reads TGTGACATCAGCTTAGTAGCGGGAGGGCCCGGTGAGCAGTTCCTC. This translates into CDISLVAGGPGEQFL.

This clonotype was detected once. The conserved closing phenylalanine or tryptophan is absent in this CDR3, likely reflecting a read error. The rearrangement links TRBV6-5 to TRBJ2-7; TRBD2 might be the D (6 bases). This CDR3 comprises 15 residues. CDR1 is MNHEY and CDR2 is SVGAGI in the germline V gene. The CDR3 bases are TGTGTCAGGAGTTACTCGAGACGGGAGACGGCCGAGCAGTACATC. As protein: CVRSYSRRETAEQYI.

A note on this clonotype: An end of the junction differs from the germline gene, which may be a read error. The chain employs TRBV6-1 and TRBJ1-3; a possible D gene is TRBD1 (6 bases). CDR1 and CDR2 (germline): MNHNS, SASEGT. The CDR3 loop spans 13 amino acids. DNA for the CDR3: TGTGCCTGCAAACAGGGTTCTGGATACACCATATATTTT. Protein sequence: CACKQGSGYTIYF.

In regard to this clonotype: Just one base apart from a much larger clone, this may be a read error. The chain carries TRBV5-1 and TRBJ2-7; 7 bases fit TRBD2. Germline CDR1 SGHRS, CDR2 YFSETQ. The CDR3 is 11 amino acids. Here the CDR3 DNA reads TGCGCCTGCAGCGGCAGCGGGACGCAGTACTTC. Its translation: CACSGSGTQYF.

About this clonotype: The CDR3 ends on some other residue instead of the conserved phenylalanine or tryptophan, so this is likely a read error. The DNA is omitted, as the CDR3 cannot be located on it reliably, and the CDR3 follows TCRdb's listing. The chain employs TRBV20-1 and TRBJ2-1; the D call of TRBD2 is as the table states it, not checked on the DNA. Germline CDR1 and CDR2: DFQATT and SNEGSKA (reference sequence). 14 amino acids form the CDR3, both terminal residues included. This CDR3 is CSAGLAGTIDERFI.

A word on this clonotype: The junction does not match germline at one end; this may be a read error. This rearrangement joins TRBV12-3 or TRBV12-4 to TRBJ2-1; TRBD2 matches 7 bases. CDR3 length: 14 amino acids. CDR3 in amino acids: CARSFGGRANEQFF. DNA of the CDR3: TGTGCCAGAAGTTTTGGCGGGAGAGCAAATGAGCAGTTCTTC.

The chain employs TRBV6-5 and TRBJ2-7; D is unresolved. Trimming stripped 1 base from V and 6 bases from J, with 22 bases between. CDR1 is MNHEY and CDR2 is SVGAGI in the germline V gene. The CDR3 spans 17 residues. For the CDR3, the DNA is TGTGCCAGCAGTTACTACTCCCCAAGACTGGCGAGAAGCGAGCAGTACTTC. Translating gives CASSYYSPRLARSEQYF.

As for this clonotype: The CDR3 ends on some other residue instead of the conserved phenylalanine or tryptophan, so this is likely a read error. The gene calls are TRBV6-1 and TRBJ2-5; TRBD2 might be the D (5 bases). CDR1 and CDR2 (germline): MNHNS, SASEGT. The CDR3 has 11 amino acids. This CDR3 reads CASSERITQYI. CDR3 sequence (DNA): TGTGCCAGTAGTGAGCGGATAACCCAGTACATC.

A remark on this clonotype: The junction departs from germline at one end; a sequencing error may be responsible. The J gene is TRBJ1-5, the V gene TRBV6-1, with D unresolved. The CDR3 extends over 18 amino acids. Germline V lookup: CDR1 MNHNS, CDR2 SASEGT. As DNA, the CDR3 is TGTGTCAACAGTGAATTGGGAATTCAAACCCTTAGCAATCAGTCCCAGCATTTT. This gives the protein CVNSELGIQTLSNQSQHF.

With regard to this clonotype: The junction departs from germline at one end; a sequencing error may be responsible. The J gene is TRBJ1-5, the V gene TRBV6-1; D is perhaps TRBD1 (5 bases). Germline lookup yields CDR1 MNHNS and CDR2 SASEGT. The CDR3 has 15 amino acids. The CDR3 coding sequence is TGTGCCAGCAGTGAACTACGACAGAGTTCTCAGCCTCAGCATTTT. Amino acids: CASSELRQSSQPQHF.

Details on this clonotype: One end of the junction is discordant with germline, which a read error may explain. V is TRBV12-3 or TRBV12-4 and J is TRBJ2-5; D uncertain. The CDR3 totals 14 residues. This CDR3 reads CAGSLGHLKETQYF. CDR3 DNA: TGTGCCGGCAGTTTAGGGCATTTAAAAGAGACCCAGTACTTC.

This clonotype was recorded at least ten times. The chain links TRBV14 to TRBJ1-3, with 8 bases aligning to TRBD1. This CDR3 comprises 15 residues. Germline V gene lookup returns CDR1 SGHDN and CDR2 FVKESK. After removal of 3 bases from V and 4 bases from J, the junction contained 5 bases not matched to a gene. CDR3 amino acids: CASSQRTGPGNTIYF. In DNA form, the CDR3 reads TGTGCCAGCAGCCAGAGGACAGGGCCGGGAAACACCATATATTTT.

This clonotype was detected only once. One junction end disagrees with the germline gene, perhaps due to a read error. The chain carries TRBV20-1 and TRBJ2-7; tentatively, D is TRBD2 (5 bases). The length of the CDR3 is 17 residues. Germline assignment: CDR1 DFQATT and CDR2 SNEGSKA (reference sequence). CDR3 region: CCARALTSQRDSYEQYF. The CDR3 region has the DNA TGCTGTGCTAGGGCCCTAACGAGTCAGAGGGATTCCTACGAACAGTACTTC.